This T cell receptor (beta chain) was observed in a study of cytomegalovirus exposure and HLA in healthy donors. Germline V gene sequence: CDR1 SGHRS, CDR2 YFSETQ. This CDR3 is 14 amino acids long. V was shortened by 0 bases and J by 3 bases, with 10 bases between the two germline ends. Findings and caveats of the study: Most likely, a cluster of highly shared sequence variants arose as a sequencing artifact. Indistinguishable V segments such as TRBV6-2 and TRBV6-3 were excluded.

Comment on this clone: No antigen is known for it.

Primers included in the PCR were 60 Vbeta and 13 Jbeta primers. TCRdb's table, derived via immunoSEQ multiplex PCR, lists solely in-frame clones and lacks some. Here the sample spans fewer than 200,000 clones, 70% to 85% being singletons. The chain uses TRBV5-1 and TRBJ2-7; D is uncertain. This TCR was recovered from a girl under 10 years old in good health and CMV-seropositive. Sequencing used PBMCs. CDR3 DNA sequence: TGCGCCAGCAGCTTGGTGGTGGGCCTCTACGAGCAGTACTTC. Residues: CASSLVVGLYEQYF.